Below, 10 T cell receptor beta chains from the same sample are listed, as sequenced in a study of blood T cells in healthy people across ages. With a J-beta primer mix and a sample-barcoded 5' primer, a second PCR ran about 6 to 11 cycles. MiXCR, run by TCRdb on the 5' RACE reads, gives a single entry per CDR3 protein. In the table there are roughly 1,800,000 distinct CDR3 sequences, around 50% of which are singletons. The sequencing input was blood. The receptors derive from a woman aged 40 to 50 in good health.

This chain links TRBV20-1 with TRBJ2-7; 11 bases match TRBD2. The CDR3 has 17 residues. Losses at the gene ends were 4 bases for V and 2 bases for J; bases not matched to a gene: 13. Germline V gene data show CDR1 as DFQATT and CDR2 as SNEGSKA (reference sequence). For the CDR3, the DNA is TGCAGTGCTAAACTAGCGGGGGCCCACGATCTAACCTACGAGCAGTACTTC. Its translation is CSAKLAGAHDLTYEQYF.

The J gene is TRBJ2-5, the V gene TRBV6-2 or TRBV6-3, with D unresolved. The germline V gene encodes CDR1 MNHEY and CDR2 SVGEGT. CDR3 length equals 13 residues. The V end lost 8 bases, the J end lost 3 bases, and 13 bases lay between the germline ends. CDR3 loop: CASRPSGKETQYF. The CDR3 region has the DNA TGTGCCAGCCGACCCTCCGGTAAAGAGACCCAGTACTTC.

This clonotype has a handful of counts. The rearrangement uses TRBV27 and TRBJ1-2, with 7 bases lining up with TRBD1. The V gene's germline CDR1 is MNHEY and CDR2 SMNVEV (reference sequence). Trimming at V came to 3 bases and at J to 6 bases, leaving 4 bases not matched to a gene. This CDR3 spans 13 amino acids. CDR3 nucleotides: TGTGCCAGCAGTTTGTGGACAGGAGATGGCTACACCTTC. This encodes CASSLWTGDGYTF.

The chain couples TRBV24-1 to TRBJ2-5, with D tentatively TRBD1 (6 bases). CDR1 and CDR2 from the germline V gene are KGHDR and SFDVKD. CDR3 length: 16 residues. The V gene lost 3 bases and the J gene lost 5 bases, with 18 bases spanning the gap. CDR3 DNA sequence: TGTGCCACCAGTGATGTAGGCAGGGGCCCCCTCGAGACCCAGTACTTC. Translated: CATSDVGRGPLETQYF.

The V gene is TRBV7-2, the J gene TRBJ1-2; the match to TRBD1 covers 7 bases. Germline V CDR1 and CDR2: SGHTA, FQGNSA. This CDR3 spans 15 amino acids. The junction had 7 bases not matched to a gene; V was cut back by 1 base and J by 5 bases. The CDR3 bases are TGTGCCAGCAGCTTAGGGGTAGGGGGCTCGTATGGCTACACCTTC. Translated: CASSLGVGGSYGYTF. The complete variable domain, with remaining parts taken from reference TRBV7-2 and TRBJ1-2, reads GAGVSQSPSNKVTEKGKDVELRCDPISGHTALYWYRQSLGQGLEFLIYFQGNSAPDKSGLPSDRFSAERTGGSVSTLTIQRTQQEDSAVYLCASSLGVGGSYGYTFGSGTRLTVV.

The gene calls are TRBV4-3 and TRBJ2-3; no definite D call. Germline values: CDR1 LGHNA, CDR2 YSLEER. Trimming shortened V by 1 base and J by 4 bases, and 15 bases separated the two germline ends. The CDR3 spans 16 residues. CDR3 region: CASSQGLRNAADTQYF. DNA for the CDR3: TGCGCCAGCAGCCAAGGGTTGCGGAACGCGGCAGATACGCAGTATTTT.

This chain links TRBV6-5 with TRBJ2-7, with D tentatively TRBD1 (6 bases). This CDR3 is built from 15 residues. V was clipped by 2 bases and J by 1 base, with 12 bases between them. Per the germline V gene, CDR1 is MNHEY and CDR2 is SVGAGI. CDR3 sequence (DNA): TGTGCCAGCAGTTACGTAGGGGGACCTTCCTACGAGCAGTACTTC. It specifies CASSYVGGPSYEQYF.

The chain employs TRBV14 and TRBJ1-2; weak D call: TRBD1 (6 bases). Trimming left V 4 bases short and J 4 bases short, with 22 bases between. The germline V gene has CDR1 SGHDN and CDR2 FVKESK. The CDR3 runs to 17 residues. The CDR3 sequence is CASSPAVTGSGRYGYTF. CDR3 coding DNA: TGTGCCAGCAGCCCCGCCGTCACAGGGTCCGGCCGCTATGGCTACACCTTC.

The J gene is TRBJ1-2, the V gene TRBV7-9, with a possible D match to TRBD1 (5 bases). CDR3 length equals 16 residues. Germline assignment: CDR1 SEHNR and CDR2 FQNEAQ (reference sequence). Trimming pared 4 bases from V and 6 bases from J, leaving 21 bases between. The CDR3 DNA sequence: TGTGCCAGCAGCTCAGAGATGGGGGAGGTCTGGGATGGCTACACCTTC. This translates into CASSSEMGEVWDGYTF.

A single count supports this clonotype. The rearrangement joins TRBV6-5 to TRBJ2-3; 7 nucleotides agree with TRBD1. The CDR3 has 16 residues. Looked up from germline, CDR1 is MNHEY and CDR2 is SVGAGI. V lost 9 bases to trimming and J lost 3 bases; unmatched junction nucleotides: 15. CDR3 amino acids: CARSPGRGQITDTQYF. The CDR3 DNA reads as TGTGCCAGGAGCCCCGGCCGGGGACAGATTACAGATACGCAGTATTTT.